The sequence of this T cell receptor beta chain was determined in a study of T cell responses to AZD1222 COVID-19 vaccine. Per germline, CDR1 MDHEN and CDR2 SYDVKM. V was clipped by 3 bases and J by 3 bases, with 11 bases between them. The CDR3 is 14 amino acids. Produced via immunoSEQ multiplex PCR; TCRdb's table is partial and in-frame only. Of 120,000 to 150,000 clones in the sample, 70% to 90% were seen once. As concerns this clone: What it binds is not known.

Whole-study findings and limits: Spike-specific TCR breadth and depth both grew after two AZD1222 doses. Just 5 to 7 people given AZD1222 tested seropositive at baseline. There were mostly white British donors and more females than males, and clonal diversity was possibly underestimated.

The V call is TRBV28, the J call TRBJ1-1; D is uncertain. Specimen: peripheral blood, collected 28 days after the second AZD1222 dose. The TCR comes from an adult who received the AZD1222 COVID-19 vaccine. The CDR3: CASSFVSMYTEAFF. CDR3 bases: TGTGCCAGCAGTTTCGTAAGCATGTACACTGAAGCTTTCTTT. Variable domain in full (rest from reference TRBV28 and TRBJ1-1): DVKVTQSSRYLVKRTGEKVFLECVQDMDHENMFWYRQDPGLGLRLIYFSYDVKMKEKGDIPEGYSVSREKKERFSLILESASTNQTSMYLCASSFVSMYTEAFFGQGTRLTVV.